This TCR beta chain comes out of a study of T-cell reconstitution after alpha-beta-depleted transplantation in children (dated by TCRdb to 2016 to 2018). Study-wide context: The study quantitatively tracked T-cell immune reconstitution after TCRalphabeta/CD19-depleted allogeneic hematopoietic cell transplantation in children using TCR repertoire profiling. The paper's findings and limits, for the study overall: In some patients, high TCRbeta diversity at day 60 was attributed to recipient T cells and intrathymic progenitors that had survived conditioning. Over the following months the frequencies of hyperexpanded clones went down, and after one year T-cell counts and TCRbeta diversity were mostly credited to newly produced T cells. About two months after transplant, the apparently early recovery of alphabetaT-cell counts reportedly depended on just several hundred clones that had expanded rapidly and came from non-depleted graft cells.

The library was built by means of PCR. Instrument used: Illumina HiSeq 2500. To normalize quantification of the TCRbeta repertoire, the TCR libraries were built with molecular barcoding that relied on unique molecular identifiers. Starting from the raw public reads, TCRdb applied fastp trimming at Q25, assembled clones with MiXCR and retained in-frame beta chains. Identical CDR3 proteins give one entry, which carries the most common genes and DNA. This sample is represented by 210,000 or so distinct CDR3 sequences; 11% of them were singletons. In total, the top ten clones hold approximately 28% of the sample. The cysteine opens and the phenylalanine closes a CDR3 of 13 amino acids. The DNA shown is the 39-base CDR3, in frame from base 1. The germline V gene (reference sequence) yields DFQATT for CDR1 and SNEGSKA for CDR2. V sheds 6 bases and J sheds 5 bases, leaving 14 bases between their ends. Interpreted using the paper, the treatment or condition label stands for: allogeneic hematopoietic cell transplantation with graft depleted of TCRalphabeta T cells and CD19 B cells. TCRalphabeta/CD19-depleted allogeneic hematopoietic cell grafts were given to the transplant recipients, all of whom were children.

This clonotype was picked up a small number of times. Its antigen target is currently unknown. There are no base qualities to consult, and no much larger clone falls within one base. The sequence derives from a child younger than two with acute myeloid leukemia, due to receive a stem cell transplant. This sample comprised PBMCs, obtained before TCRalphabeta/CD19-depleted stem cell transplant. The chain employs TRBV20-1 and TRBJ2-1, with TRBD1 tentatively as D gene (7 bases match). The CDR3 loop reads CSARGASNNEQFF. The DNA sequence is TGCAGTGCCAGGGGGGCCAGTAACAATGAGCAGTTCTTC.